This entry describes one T cell receptor beta chain. Germline loops: CDR1 LGHNT, CDR2 FRNRAP. This CDR3 has 12 residues. Losses at the gene ends were 2 bases for V and 14 bases for J; bases not matched to a gene: 5. This record belongs to a study of blood T cell repertoires in COVID-19. Across the study: The United States, Italy and Spain were the sources of the acute and convalescent COVID-19 samples. The cDNA or gDNA used as material had been derived from T cells, B-cell-depleted T cells, or PBMCs.

Per the original data handling: Amplified reference gene primers provided the basis for estimating nucleated cell counts. TCRdb's table, derived via immunoSEQ multiplex PCR, lists solely in-frame clones and lacks some. The D gene and trimming were derived from the DNA, and the V and J assignments and clone size from that table. The data contain a few hundred thousand clones, approximately 87% of them singletons. This sequence was found in a woman between 50 and 59 years old with acute or convalescent COVID-19. V is TRBV12-5 and J is TRBJ2-1; 8 bases line up with TRBD2. The sequencing sample was made of peripheral blood. This CDR3 is CASGLPREGKFF. The CDR3 bases are TGTGCTAGTGGTTTGCCCCGGGAGGGGAAGTTCTTC.